These 10 T cell receptor beta chains were all obtained from the same sample, sequenced in a study of blood T cell repertoires in COVID-19. Sequenced by immunoSEQ multiplex PCR; TCRdb stores in-frame clones only, minus some. This sample has approximately 300,000 clones, with roughly nine tenths found just once. Source material: PBMCs or T cells enriched from blood (not recorded which). The receptors shown here come from a young woman who had been exposed to COVID-19.

This clone has more than one count but fewer than ten. Other DNA variants within this sample encode the same CDR3. The CDR3 bases are TGCGCCAGCAGCCCCGGACATAGGAGCAATCAGCCCCAGCATTTT. Protein product: CASSPGHRSNQPQHF. The chain links TRBV5-1 to TRBJ1-5, with D possibly being TRBD1 (5 bases). The V end was cut by 4 bases, the J end by 1 base, with 12 bases between. The CDR3 contains 15 residues. The V gene's germline CDR1 is SGHRS and CDR2 YFSETQ.

This clone has a single count. J is TRBJ1-5 and V is TRBV7-4; no clear D gene. This CDR3 has 15 residues. CDR1 and CDR2 (germline): SGHVT, SQSDAQ. The V and J ends lost 5 bases and 1 base respectively, with 12 bases between them. Here the CDR3 reads CASSAPGESNQPQHF. The CDR3 nucleotides read TGTGCCAGCAGCGCCCCGGGAGAGAGCAATCAGCCCCAGCATTTT.

This chain uses TRBV5-4 with TRBJ1-1; D gene unclear. Germline V CDR1 and CDR2: SGHNT, YYREEE (reference sequence). The V end lost 0 bases, the J end lost 4 bases, and 13 bases lay between the germline ends. The CDR3 spans 15 residues. The CDR3 coding sequence is TGTGCCAGCAGCTTGGCCGGCATACAGATCACTGAAGCTTTCTTT. It specifies CASSLAGIQITEAFF.

J is TRBJ2-3 and V is TRBV29-1; TRBD1 matches at 7 bases. The CDR3 totals 13 residues. Germline CDR1 SQVTM, CDR2 ANQGSEA. J lost 2 bases, V lost 8 bases, and 7 bases had no gene match. As DNA, the CDR3 is TGCAGCCTTGGAAGGGGGCCCACAGATACGCAGTATTTT. As protein: CSLGRGPTDTQYF.

The chain is built from TRBV27 and TRBJ2-7; tentative D call: TRBD1 (5 bases). CDR1 is MNHEY and CDR2 is SMNVEV in the germline V gene (reference sequence). V lost 4 bases and J lost 2, with 12 bases in between. This CDR3 is built from 14 residues. Here the CDR3 reads CASSWGSRPYEQYF. For the CDR3, the DNA is TGTGCCAGCAGTTGGGGCTCACGGCCCTACGAGCAGTACTTC.

This chain connects TRBV20-1 to TRBJ2-7, with a tentative D call TRBD2 (5 bases). V gave up 3 bases and J gave up 1 base, with 16 bases separating them. Germline loops: CDR1 DFQATT, CDR2 SNEGSKA (reference sequence). The CDR3 runs to 15 residues. The CDR3 loop reads CSASRPVTRSYEQYF. The DNA of the CDR3 is TGCAGTGCTAGTAGGCCCGTAACTAGATCCTACGAGCAGTACTTC.

The chain has TRBV3-1 (or the pseudogene TRBV3-2) and TRBJ1-2; no reliable D call. Trimming took off 6 bases at V and 8 bases at J, with 7 bases between the two ends. The CDR3 length is 10 residues. Germline V gene data show CDR1 as LGHDT and CDR2 as YNNKEL (reference sequence). This CDR3 reads CASSPRGYTF. The CDR3 DNA is TGTGCCAGCAGTCCGAGGGGCTACACCTTC.

This CDR3 reads CASSVAVGDLNTEAFF. In DNA form, the CDR3 reads TGTGCCAGCAGCGTAGCTGTGGGGGACTTGAACACTGAAGCTTTCTTT. J is TRBJ1-1 and V is TRBV9; tentative D call: TRBD1 (5 bases). The CDR3 length is 16 residues. Per the germline V gene, CDR1 is SGDLS and CDR2 is YYNGEE. V lost 0 bases to trimming and J lost 0 bases, with 12 bases between them.

The chain is built from TRBV9 and TRBJ2-3; 13 bases align to TRBD2. The CDR3 extends over 19 amino acids. From germline, CDR1 is SGDLS and CDR2 YYNGEE. After removal of 0 bases from V and 0 bases from J, the junction contained 7 bases not matched to a gene. CDR3 protein: CASSVGTSGGTISTDTQYF. CDR3 in DNA: TGTGCCAGCAGCGTAGGGACTAGCGGGGGAACTATAAGCACAGATACGCAGTATTTT.

The chain employs TRBV7-8 and TRBJ1-2, with D hard to call. V gave up 5 bases and J gave up 5 bases, with 9 bases separating them. This CDR3 contains 12 residues. Per germline, CDR1 SGHVS and CDR2 FQNEAQ. The CDR3 loop is CASSTGQYGYTF. The CDR3, as DNA: TGTGCCAGCAGCACGGGTCAATATGGCTACACCTTC.